What follows are 6 T cell receptor beta chains derived from one specimen sequenced in a study of T-cell reconstitution after alpha-beta-depleted transplantation in children. Unique molecular identifiers were incorporated during preparation of the TCRbeta library. TCRdb recomputed calls from the PCR reads with MiXCR, one row per CDR3 protein. The repertoire holds 530,000 or so distinct CDR3 sequences, with 25% to 30% as singletons. The sample in question was PBMCs, obtained before TCRalphabeta/CD19-depleted stem cell transplant. The receptors stem from a boy under two years old with Wiskott-Aldrich syndrome, due to receive a stem cell transplant.

The J gene is TRBJ2-1, the V gene TRBV7-2, with unresolved D. V was pared by 2 bases and J by 6 bases, with 14 bases between. The germline CDR1 and CDR2 sequences are SGHTA and FQGNSA. The CDR3 consists of 15 residues. The CDR3 reads CASSLTWSPLNEQFF. DNA for the CDR3: TGTGCCAGCAGCTTAACATGGTCCCCCCTCAATGAGCAGTTCTTC.

This clonotype was detected many times. CDR3 protein: CASSQEGYGTSGRTDTQYF. The CDR3, as DNA: TGTGCCAGCAGCCAAGAGGGTTATGGGACTAGCGGGAGGACAGATACGCAGTATTTT. This rearrangement joins TRBV4-2 to TRBJ2-3, with TRBD2 matching over 15 bases. CDR3 size: 19 residues. Germline CDR1 and CDR2: LGHNA and YNFKEQ. After removal of 0 bases from V and 3 bases from J, the junction contained 7 bases not matched to a gene.

The chain combines TRBV10-3 with TRBJ2-7; D is perhaps TRBD2 (6 bases). With 5 bases removed from V and 2 bases from J, the gap between germline ends came to 16 bases. This CDR3 contains 15 residues. Germline-derived CDR1 and CDR2 are ENHRY and SYGVKD. The CDR3 nucleotides read TGTGCCATCAGTCCCACTACATGGAGGGCCTACGAGCAGTACTTC. Protein: CAISPTTWRAYEQYF.

The chain has TRBV5-1 and TRBJ2-2; tentative D call: TRBD1 (6 bases). Trimming left V 4 bases short and J 1 base short, with 8 bases between. The CDR3 extends over 14 amino acids. CDR1 and CDR2 from the germline V gene are SGHRS and YFSETQ. CDR3 bases: TGCGCCAGCAGCAAGGGGGAGAACACCGGGGAGCTGTTTTTT. Translating gives CASSKGENTGELFF.

This chain connects TRBV5-1 to TRBJ2-2; D may be TRBD1 (5 bases). The CDR3 has 15 residues. In germline, CDR1 is SGHRS, CDR2 YFSETQ. Trimming removed 3 bases from V and 3 bases from J, with 12 bases in between. CDR3 amino acids: CASSSPTVDTGELFF. The CDR3 nucleotides read TGCGCCAGCAGCTCCCCGACAGTTGACACCGGGGAGCTGTTTTTT.

The rearrangement joins TRBV24-1 to TRBJ2-1; 13 nucleotides line up with TRBD2. V lost 4 bases and J lost 2; bases outside the gene matches: 4. The CDR3 spans 17 residues. Germline CDR1 reads KGHDR; CDR2 reads SFDVKD. This CDR3 is CATSEPGTSGTYNEQFF. The CDR3, as DNA: TGTGCCACCAGTGAACCGGGGACTAGCGGGACCTACAATGAGCAGTTCTTC.